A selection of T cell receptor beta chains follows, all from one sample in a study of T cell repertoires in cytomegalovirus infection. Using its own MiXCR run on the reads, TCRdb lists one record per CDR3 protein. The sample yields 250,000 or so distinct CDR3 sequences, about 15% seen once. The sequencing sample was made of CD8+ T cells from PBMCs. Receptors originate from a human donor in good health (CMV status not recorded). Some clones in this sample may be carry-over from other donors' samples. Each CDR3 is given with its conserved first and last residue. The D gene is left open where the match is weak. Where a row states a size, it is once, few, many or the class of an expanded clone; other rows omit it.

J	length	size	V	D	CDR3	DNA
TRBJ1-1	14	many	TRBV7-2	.	CASSLVETGTEAFF	TGTGCCAGCAGCTTAGTAGAGACGGGCACTGAAGCTTTCTTT
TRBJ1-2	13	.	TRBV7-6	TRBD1	CASTDGTARGYTF	TGTGCCAGCACCGACGGGACAGCGCGAGGCTACACCTTC
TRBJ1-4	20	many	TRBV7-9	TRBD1	CASSFPYRGHRNATNEKLFF	TGTGCCAGCAGCTTCCCTTACAGGGGGCATCGTAATGCAACTAATGAAAAACTGTTTTTT
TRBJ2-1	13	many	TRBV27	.	CASSPGSYNEQFF	TGTGCCAGCAGCCCGGGGTCCTACAATGAGCAGTTCTTC
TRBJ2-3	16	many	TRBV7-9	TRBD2	CASSLGASGGADTQYF	TGTGCCAGCAGCTTAGGAGCTAGCGGGGGTGCAGATACGCAGTATTTT
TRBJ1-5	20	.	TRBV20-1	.	CSARDRGSRNGQYSNQPQHF	TGCAGTGCTAGAGATCGGGGATCCAGGAATGGACAGTATAGCAATCAGCCCCAGCATTTT
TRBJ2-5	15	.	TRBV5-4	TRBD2	CASSVWSGGQETQYF	TGTGCCAGCAGCGTATGGTCGGGGGGGCAAGAGACCCAGTACTTC
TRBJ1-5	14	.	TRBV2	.	CASREERSNQPQHF	TGTGCCAGCCGGGAAGAGAGAAGCAATCAGCCCCAGCATTTT
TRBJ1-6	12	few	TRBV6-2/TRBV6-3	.	CASREGNSPLHF	TGTGCCAGCAGAGAGGGAAATTCACCCCTCCACTTT
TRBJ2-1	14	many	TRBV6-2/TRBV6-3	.	CASSYGANYNEQFF	TGTGCTAGCAGTTACGGGGCAAACTACAATGAGCAGTTCTTC
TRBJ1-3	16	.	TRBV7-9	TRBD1	CASSLEGTGSGNTIYF	TGTGCCAGCAGCTTAGAAGGGACAGGCTCTGGAAACACCATATATTTT
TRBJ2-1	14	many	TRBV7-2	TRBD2	CASSLLAGGNEQFF	TGTGCCAGCAGCTTACTAGCGGGGGGCAATGAGCAGTTCTTC
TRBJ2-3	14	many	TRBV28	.	CASSLDASTDTQYF	TGTGCCAGCAGTTTAGATGCTTCCACGGATACGCAGTATTTT
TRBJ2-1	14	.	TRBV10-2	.	CASSSGTIYNEQFF	TGCGCCAGCAGCTCCGGGACGATTTACAATGAGCAGTTCTTC
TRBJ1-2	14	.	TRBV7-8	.	CVSSLTGPTYGYTF	TGTGTCAGCAGCTTGACCGGGCCGACCTATGGCTACACCTTC
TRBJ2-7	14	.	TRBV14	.	CASSRLTEPYEQYF	TGTGCCAGCAGCCGACTTACGGAACCTTACGAGCAGTACTTC
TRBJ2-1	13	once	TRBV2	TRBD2	CASKAGVDLEQFF	TGTGCCAGCAAGGCGGGGGTGGATCTTGAGCAGTTCTTC
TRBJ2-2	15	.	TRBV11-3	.	CASSLNGGVTGELFF	TGTGCCAGCAGCTTAAACGGGGGTGTGACCGGGGAGCTGTTTTTT